What follows are 22 T cell receptor beta chains derived from one specimen sequenced in a study of blood T cell repertoires in COVID-19 (dated by TCRdb to 2018 to 2020). The protocol used for the library was the immunoSEQ multiplex PCR assay. TCRdb stores this immuneACCESS table with in-frame sequences only. Part of the clones is absent; in the studies checked, under half of the shortfall reflects unresolved V genes, and no reason is known for the rest. Counted in this sample were about 82,000 clones; approximately 86% of them appeared once. The ten most abundant clones make up over 15% of the sample. What was sequenced was peripheral blood. These receptors were collected from an elderly man with active or convalescent COVID-19.

This clone was recorded only once. The chain has TRBV5-1 and TRBJ1-3; D possibly corresponds to TRBD1 (6 bases). CDR1 is SGHRS and CDR2 is YFSETQ in the germline V gene. This CDR3 has 15 amino acids. V lost 0 bases and J lost 4, with 11 bases in between. The CDR3 protein is CASSLGGQTGNTIYF. The DNA of the CDR3 is TGCGCCAGCAGCTTGGGTGGACAGACAGGAAACACCATATATTTT.

The chain uses TRBV10-3 and TRBJ2-1; weak D call: TRBD2 (6 bases). Trimming pared 3 bases from V and 0 bases from J, leaving 12 bases between. The CDR3 runs 16 residues. Germline CDR1 and CDR2: ENHRY and SYGVKD. The CDR3 region is CAISDNSGSSYNEQFF. In DNA form, the CDR3 reads TGTGCCATCAGTGACAATAGCGGAAGCTCCTACAATGAGCAGTTCTTC.

This chain uses TRBV19 with TRBJ1-5, with D possibly TRBD1 on 6 matching bases. This CDR3 is built from 14 residues. Germline loops: CDR1 LNHDA, CDR2 SQIVND (reference sequence). Deletions cut 6 bases from V and 7 bases from J, with 16 bases between. The CDR3 sequence is CASSLTTGHQPQHF. The CDR3 nucleotides are TGTGCCAGTAGCCTTACGACAGGCCACCAGCCCCAGCATTTT.

This clone has a handful of counts. The chain uses TRBV3-1 (or the pseudogene TRBV3-2) and TRBJ1-5, with TRBD1 matching 8 bases. This CDR3 comprises 14 residues. V gave up 5 bases and J gave up 7 bases; unmatched junction bases: 7. The V gene's germline CDR1 is LGHDT and CDR2 YNNKEL (reference sequence). CDR3 nucleotide sequence: TGTGCCAGCAGCTCGACAGGGGTAGGACAGCCCCAGCATTTT. This translates into CASSSTGVGQPQHF.

The J gene is TRBJ2-2, the V gene TRBV27; possibly TRBD2 for D (5 bases). CDR3 length: 13 amino acids. Germline V lookup: CDR1 MNHEY, CDR2 SMNVEV (reference sequence). Deletions cut 2 bases from V and 6 bases from J, with 7 bases between. The CDR3 reads CASSLGRAGELFF. For the CDR3, the DNA is TGTGCCAGCAGTTTAGGGCGGGCCGGGGAGCTGTTTTTT.

This clone has more than one count but fewer than ten. The V call is TRBV6-5, the J call TRBJ1-2, with 7 nucleotides matching TRBD1. The germline gives CDR1 MNHEY, CDR2 SVGAGI. With 7 bases clipped from V and 4 bases from J, the junction kept 9 bases outside the gene matches. The length of the CDR3 is 14 residues. CDR3 sequence (DNA): TGTGCCAGCACCACTAGGGGGCGCGGCTATGGCTACACCTTC. Translated: CASTTRGRGYGYTF.

The sample holds one count of this clone. The genes are TRBV5-8 and TRBJ2-5, with 10 bases lining up with TRBD2. Germline loops: CDR1 SGHTS, CDR2 YDEGEE. CDR3 size: 20 residues. The J segment lost 2 bases and the V segment lost 1 base, leaving 17 bases of the junction unmatched. CDR3 region: CASSLNRAGGSMRVQETQYF. The CDR3 nucleotides are TGTGCCAGCAGCTTGAACCGAGCGGGAGGGTCCATGAGGGTTCAAGAGACCCAGTACTTC.

The V gene is TRBV5-6, the J gene TRBJ1-2; a possible D gene is TRBD1 (6 bases). Trimming took off 3 bases at V and 4 bases at J, with 19 bases between the two ends. The CDR3 spans 16 residues. Germline-derived CDR1 and CDR2 are SGHDT and YYEEEE. CDR3 DNA sequence: TGTGCCAGCAGCTCCCAGACACAGGGCTGGGGCTATGGCTACACCTTC. Its protein product is CASSSQTQGWGYGYTF.

The chain joins TRBV19 to TRBJ1-4, with TRBD1 matching over 10 bases. V gave up 5 bases and J gave up 6 bases; unmatched junction bases: 3. CDR1 is LNHDA and CDR2 is SQIVND in the germline V gene (reference sequence). This CDR3 comprises 14 residues. CDR3 in DNA: TGTGCCAGTAGTTTCGGACAGGGGGATGAAAAACTGTTTTTT. Residues: CASSFGQGDEKLFF.

The chain recombines TRBV19 with TRBJ2-5; a weak D match, TRBD1 (6 bases). From germline, CDR1 is LNHDA and CDR2 SQIVND (reference sequence). V lost 5 bases to trimming and J lost 5 bases, with 12 bases between them. This CDR3 comprises 13 residues. The CDR3 spells CASSPRGLETQYF. The CDR3 DNA reads TGTGCCAGTAGTCCGAGGGGGTTGGAGACCCAGTACTTC.

The chain is built from TRBV12-3 or TRBV12-4 and TRBJ2-2, with D unresolved. This CDR3 comprises 13 residues. The germline V and J ends were trimmed by 6 bases and 8 bases, with 13 bases remaining between them. The CDR3 DNA is TGTGCCAGCAGAACTCTGTCCGCTGGGGAGCTGTTTTTT. Translation: CASRTLSAGELFF.

The V and J genes are TRBV18 and TRBJ2-5, with 8 bases aligning to TRBD1. Germline-derived CDR1 and CDR2 are KGHSH and LQKENI. Trimming removed 3 bases from V and 2 bases from J; junction bases left unmatched: 2. The CDR3 is 14 amino acids. The CDR3 here is CASSPRTGQETQYF. CDR3 nucleotides: TGTGCCAGCTCACCCCGGACAGGGCAAGAGACCCAGTACTTC.

In regard to this clone: The junction shows a germline mismatch at one end, possibly a read error. The rearrangement joins TRBV7-2 to TRBJ2-3; D perhaps matches TRBD2 (6 bases). The length of the CDR3 is 13 residues. The germline V gene encodes CDR1 SGHTA and CDR2 FQGNSA. Here the CDR3 DNA reads TGTGCCAGCAGCACAGATTTAGCGGAACGAACGCTTTTT. It is translated as CASSTDLAERTLF.

The CDR3 protein is CSVGGLVMSGTQYF. The CDR3 DNA is TGCAGCGTTGGGGGACTGGTAATGTCAGGTACGCAGTATTTT. The genes are TRBV29-1 and TRBJ2-3; a possible D gene is TRBD2 (6 bases). The V gene's germline CDR1 is SQVTM and CDR2 ANQGSEA. Trimming took 4 bases from V and 8 from J, leaving 19 bases between them. The CDR3 loop spans 14 amino acids.

The J gene is TRBJ2-2, the V gene TRBV5-1; 7 bases match TRBD1. The length of the CDR3 is 15 residues. The germline V gene has CDR1 SGHRS and CDR2 YFSETQ. V was clipped by 0 bases and J by 4 bases; unmatched bases: 3. Written as DNA, the CDR3 is TGCGCCAGCAGCTTGGGGCGGACAGGCACCGGGGAGCTGTTTTTT. Protein sequence: CASSLGRTGTGELFF.

This chain links TRBV11-2 with TRBJ2-4; D may be TRBD1 (5 bases). V shed 5 bases and J shed 8 bases, with 19 bases lying between them. CDR1 and CDR2 (germline): SGHAT, FQNNGV. The CDR3 length is 15 residues. CDR3 residues: CASSLRGPSPDIQYF. Written as DNA, the CDR3 is TGTGCCAGCAGCCTTAGGGGCCCATCCCCGGACATTCAGTACTTC.

The chain employs TRBV6-2 or TRBV6-3 and TRBJ2-6; 9 bases are shared with TRBD2. CDR3 length: 18 residues. Trimming cost V 0 bases and J 0 bases; bases outside gene matches: 3. Germline lookup yields CDR1 MNHEY and CDR2 SVGEGT. Here the CDR3 reads CASSYSRLAVSGANVLTF. In DNA, the CDR3 is TGTGCCAGCAGTTACTCAAGACTAGCGGTCTCTGGGGCCAACGTCCTGACTTTC.

The CDR3 is CASSERGTNYGYTF. The CDR3 DNA is TGTGCCAGTAGTGAAAGGGGGACTAACTATGGCTACACCTTC. The chain uses TRBV19 and TRBJ1-2, with D possibly matching TRBD1 (6 bases). The V end was cut by 5 bases, the J end by 0 bases, with 10 bases between. CDR1 and CDR2 from the germline V gene are LNHDA and SQIVND (reference sequence). The length of the CDR3 is 14 residues. Drawing the rest from reference TRBV19 and TRBJ1-2, the complete variable domain is DGGITQSPKYLFRKEGQNVTLSCEQNLNHDAMYWYRQDPGQGLRLIYYSQIVNDFQKGDIAEGYSVSREKKESFPLTVTSAQKNPTAFYLCASSERGTNYGYTFGSGTRLTVV.

The gene calls are TRBV6-4 and TRBJ2-7; possible D gene TRBD2, 5 bases. The CDR3 loop spans 16 amino acids. Germline V gene data show CDR1 as MRHNA and CDR2 as SNTAGT. V lost 7 bases to trimming and J lost 3 bases, with 22 bases between them. CDR3 protein: CASISGRTGSLYEQYV. In DNA, the CDR3 is TGTGCCAGCATCTCCGGCCGGACGGGGAGTCTCTACGAGCAGTACGTC.

The chain has TRBV9 and TRBJ1-6, with D uncertain. This CDR3 comprises 15 residues. Germline V lookup: CDR1 SGDLS, CDR2 YYNGEE. V lost 4 bases, J lost 9 bases, and 17 bases lay in between. CDR3 region: CASSPRLGEGSPLHF. CDR3 DNA sequence: TGTGCCAGCAGCCCCCGGCTCGGGGAGGGTTCACCCCTCCACTTT.

The chain carries TRBV29-1 and TRBJ2-5, with 13 bases matching TRBD2. V lost 6 bases to trimming and J lost 5 bases; unmatched junction nucleotides: 6. The CDR3 runs to 14 residues. CDR1 SQVTM and CDR2 ANQGSEA come from the germline V gene. CDR3 bases: TGCAGCGTCGGGACTAGCGGGGAAATCGAGACCCAGTACTTC. It is translated as CSVGTSGEIETQYF.

The V call is TRBV5-8, the J call TRBJ2-7, with 7 bases aligning to TRBD1. Looked up from germline, CDR1 is SGHTS and CDR2 is YDEGEE. The CDR3 runs to 12 residues. V trimming: 5 bases; J trimming: 3 bases; junction bases outside the gene matches: 2. CDR3 protein: CASRRDSYEQYV. DNA of the CDR3: TGTGCCAGCAGAAGGGACAGCTACGAGCAGTACGTC.